The present T cell receptor (beta chain) was sequenced within a study of blood T cell repertoires in COVID-19. The overall study: T cells, B-cell-depleted T cells, or PBMCs provided the cDNA or gDNA that served as material.

V lost 3 bases and J lost 4; bases outside the gene matches: 8. The germline V gene encodes CDR1 MDHEN and CDR2 SYDVKM. The CDR3 totals 15 residues. The data were produced by immunoSEQ multiplex PCR, yet TCRdb's version contains in-frame clones alone and is incomplete. The data show over 200,000 clones, around 89% seen once. This receptor was obtained from a man aged 30-40 years who had recovered from COVID-19. The rearrangement links TRBV28 to TRBJ1-1; 7 bases fit TRBD1. The sample taken for sequencing was PBMCs or T cells enriched from blood (not recorded which). CDR3 coding DNA: TGTGCCAGCAGTTTTTCAGGGGGAGTTGGCACTGAAGCTTTCTTT. This encodes CASSFSGGVGTEAFF.